This T cell receptor beta chain was captured in a study of T-cell reconstitution after alpha-beta-depleted transplantation in children. Note on this clonotype: Its antigen is not known.

Unique molecular identifiers were built into the TCRbeta library. TCRdb re-called the PCR reads with MiXCR, one entry per CDR3 protein. The sample has approximately 400,000 distinct CDR3 sequences; roughly 16% are singletons. Study observations and caveats: T-cell counts and diversity at one year following transplant were attributed mainly to newly produced T cells. Some patients showed high day-60 TCRbeta diversity, which derived from surviving recipient T cells and thymic progenitors.

Source: PBMCs, mostly from graft donor cells, taken 360 days after TCRalphabeta/CD19-depleted stem cell transplant. This clonotype was obtained from a boy younger than two who had a stem cell transplant for Wiskott-Aldrich syndrome, so the T cells may come from the graft donor.

The CDR3 region is CASSPGQGGGETQYF. The CDR3 DNA follows: TGCGCCAGCAGCCCGGGACAGGGAGGCGGAGAGACCCAGTACTTC. The V and J genes are TRBV4-3 and TRBJ2-5, with 9 bases fitting TRBD1. Looked up from germline, CDR1 is LGHNA and CDR2 is YSLEER. The CDR3 length is 15 residues. Trimming cost V 4 bases and J 4 bases; bases outside gene matches: 7.